A single sample is the source of the 10 T cell receptor beta chains below, sequenced in a study of OX40 agonist ivuxolimab in advanced cancers. Some clones are missing from TCRdb's copy, which holds only in-frame ones; the method was immunoSEQ multiplex PCR. The sample lists some 42,000 clones, approximately 86% occurring once. The specimen comprised CD4+ or CD8+ T cells sorted from blood, sampled in a trial of the OX40 agonist ivuxolimab. The receptor source for this set is an adult with an advanced solid tumor such as melanoma, head and neck, liver or kidney cancer.

The gene calls are TRBV6-5 and TRBJ2-7; the D is unclear. Trimming pared 6 bases from V and 3 bases from J, leaving 15 bases between. The V gene's germline CDR1 is MNHEY and CDR2 SVGAGI. This CDR3 has 14 residues. The CDR3 here is CASRPATLLYEQYF. The CDR3 coding sequence is TGTGCCAGCAGACCCGCGACACTGCTCTACGAGCAGTACTTC.

This sequence joins TRBV30 and TRBJ2-1, with 7 bases identical to TRBD1. J gave up 6 bases and V 4 bases, and 9 bases lay outside the gene matches. Germline assignment: CDR1 GTSNPN and CDR2 SVGIG (reference sequence). The CDR3 spans 14 residues. In nucleotides, the CDR3 is TGTGCCTGGAAACACAGGGGCCTTGGCAATGAGCAGTTCTTC. Its translation is CAWKHRGLGNEQFF.

J is TRBJ2-1 and V is TRBV9; 8 bases are a match to TRBD2. The germline V gene has CDR1 SGDLS and CDR2 YYNGEE. This CDR3 spans 18 amino acids. J was trimmed by 4 bases and V by 0 bases; bases with no gene match: 12. CDR3 in DNA: TGTGCCAGCAGCGTAGAAATATCTACGGCGGGGGGTTACAATGAGCAGTTCTTC. As protein: CASSVEISTAGGYNEQFF.

V is TRBV7-9 and J is TRBJ1-1, with 9 bases identical to TRBD1. The CDR3 is 16 amino acids. Germline trimming cut 0 bases from V and 4 bases from J; bases unmatched to any gene: 6. From germline, CDR1 is SEHNR and CDR2 FQNEAQ (reference sequence). CDR3 sequence: CASSLADRGLATEAFF. The CDR3, as DNA: TGTGCCAGCAGCTTAGCAGACAGGGGGTTGGCCACTGAAGCTTTCTTT.

The rearrangement joins TRBV27 to TRBJ2-3, with D possibly called TRBD1 or TRBD2 (6 bases each). The V gene's germline CDR1 is MNHEY and CDR2 SMNVEV (reference sequence). This CDR3 is built from 16 residues. The V gene lost 6 bases and the J gene lost 0 bases, with 16 bases spanning the gap. The CDR3 bases are TGTGCCAGCAGCCCTCGGGGGCCAGCTAGCACAGATACGCAGTATTTT. Translating it yields CASSPRGPASTDTQYF.

The CDR3 sequence: CASTLRGGLADTQYF. CDR3 bases: TGTGCCAGCACCCTTCGGGGGGGCCTGGCAGATACGCAGTATTTT. V is TRBV6-5 and J is TRBJ2-3; 8 bases agree with TRBD2. This CDR3 comprises 15 residues. The V segment lost 7 bases and the J segment 4 bases; nucleotides outside the gene matches: 10. The germline gives CDR1 MNHEY, CDR2 SVGAGI.

This chain uses TRBV28 with TRBJ2-2, with TRBD1 identical over 8 bases. Germline values: CDR1 MDHEN, CDR2 SYDVKM. The CDR3 is made up of 16 amino acids. The J segment lost 4 bases and the V segment lost 3 bases, leaving 7 bases of the junction unmatched. Here the CDR3 reads CASSFRQGAPTGELFF. As DNA, the CDR3 is TGTGCCAGCAGTTTTAGGCAGGGGGCGCCCACCGGGGAGCTGTTTTTT.

The chain employs TRBV7-9 and TRBJ2-5; D could derive from TRBD1 or TRBD2 (7 bases each). CDR1 and CDR2 (germline): SEHNR, FQNEAQ (reference sequence). With 5 bases removed from V and 4 bases from J, the gap between germline ends came to 20 bases. The CDR3 spans 16 residues. CDR3 DNA: TGTGCCAGCAGCACTAGCGTACAGGGGCAGGGAGAGACCCAGTACTTC. Its protein product is CASSTSVQGQGETQYF.

The chain carries TRBV6-5 and TRBJ1-2; D is undetermined. In germline, CDR1 is MNHEY, CDR2 SVGAGI. V lost 2 bases to trimming and J lost 6 bases, with 13 bases between them. CDR3 size: 14 residues. In DNA, the CDR3 is TGTGCCAGCAGTTACAACAGCCCTCTGGATGGCTACACCTTC. As protein: CASSYNSPLDGYTF.

This clone has a single count. The chain combines TRBV5-4 with TRBJ2-5; no reliable D call. Looked up from germline, CDR1 is SGHNT and CDR2 is YYREEE (reference sequence). Deletions cut 0 bases from V and 0 bases from J, with 6 bases between. The CDR3 is 14 residues long. CDR3 sequence (DNA): TGTGCCAGCAGCTTGGACCGGTACCAAGAGACCCAGTACTTC. Its translation: CASSLDRYQETQYF. The variable domain in full, with the rest retrieved from reference TRBV5-4 and TRBJ2-5, is ETGVTQSPTHLIKTRGQQVTLRCSSQSGHNTVSWYQQALGQGPQFIFQYYREEENGRGNFPPRFSGLQFPNYSSELNVNALELDDSALYLCASSLDRYQETQYFGPGTRLLVL.